One and the same sample provided the 22 T cell receptor beta chains below, sequenced in a study of blood T cell repertoires in COVID-19. Clones were sequenced by immunoSEQ multiplex PCR, and TCRdb holds only the in-frame ones, with some missing. In the table there are about 140,000 clones, around four fifths of which are singletons. Specimen: peripheral blood. The receptors derive from a human donor in a cohort sampled during active COVID-19.

The rearrangement links TRBV7-3 to TRBJ2-1; 10 bases match TRBD2. Per the germline V gene, CDR1 is SGHTA and CDR2 is FQGTGA. The length of the CDR3 is 19 residues. With 2 bases clipped from V and 6 bases from J, the junction kept 16 bases outside the gene matches. This CDR3 is CASSLLGTSELGGFNEQFF. CDR3 coding DNA: TGTGCCAGCAGCTTATTGGGGACTAGCGAACTCGGGGGTTTCAATGAGCAGTTCTTC.

V is TRBV12-3 or TRBV12-4 and J is TRBJ1-5; D gene unclear. CDR3 size: 13 residues. V lost 8 bases and J lost 6, with 14 bases in between. This CDR3 reads CASQPNRGQPQHF. The CDR3 coding sequence is TGTGCCAGCCAGCCTAACCGGGGTCAGCCCCAGCATTTT.

The chain is built from TRBV2 and TRBJ2-1; possibly TRBD2 for D (5 bases). The CDR3 is made up of 16 amino acids. Germline values: CDR1 SNHLY, CDR2 FYNNEI. V was shortened by 4 bases and J by 3 bases, with 16 bases between the two germline ends. The CDR3 DNA sequence: TGTGCCAGCAGTGTGCCCAAAGCGGAGCTCTACAATGAGCAGTTCTTC. This codes for CASSVPKAELYNEQFF. Full variable domain (remainder filled in from reference TRBV2 and TRBJ2-1): EPEVTQTPSHQVTQMGQEVILRCVPISNHLYFYWYRQILGQKVEFLVSFYNNEISEKSEIFDDQFSVERPDGSNFTLKIRSTKLEDSAMYFCASSVPKAELYNEQFFGPGTRLTVL.

This chain links TRBV6-2 or TRBV6-3 with TRBJ2-2, with 9 bases matching TRBD2. Looked up from germline, CDR1 is MNHEY and CDR2 is SVGEGT. The CDR3 is made up of 17 amino acids. V gave up 6 bases and J gave up 5 bases; unmatched junction bases: 13. The CDR3 DNA sequence: TGTGCCAGCAGCACCCGAGCGGGAGGATGGGAAACCGGGGAGCTGTTTTTT. It translates to CASSTRAGGWETGELFF.

The chain employs TRBV6-5 and TRBJ2-2, with 8 bases fitting TRBD2. The ends lost 2 bases at V and 5 bases at J; junction bases unmatched: 4. Germline V lookup: CDR1 MNHEY, CDR2 SVGAGI. This CDR3 is 15 amino acids long. This chain's CDR3 is CASSYGLAGTGELFF. The CDR3 DNA sequence: TGTGCCAGCAGTTACGGGCTAGCGGGTACCGGGGAGCTGTTTTTT.

This clone has only a few counts. The chain combines TRBV7-8 with TRBJ2-3; 10 bases are a match to TRBD2. Trimming at V came to 1 base and at J to 2 bases, leaving 3 bases not matched to a gene. CDR1 and CDR2 from the germline V gene are SGHVS and FQNEAQ. CDR3 size: 16 residues. The CDR3 bases are TGTGCCAGCAGCTTAGGACTAGCGGGCTACACAGATACGCAGTATTTT. This gives the protein CASSLGLAGYTDTQYF.

V usage is TRBV6-2 or TRBV6-3 and J usage is TRBJ2-6, with TRBD1 as a possible D gene (5 bases). Germline lookup yields CDR1 MNHEY and CDR2 SVGEGT. V gave up 3 bases and J gave up 2 bases, with 8 bases separating them. There are 15 residues in the CDR3. CDR3 region: CASSYIRAGANVLTF. CDR3 DNA sequence: TGTGCCAGCAGTTATATCAGGGCTGGGGCCAACGTCCTGACTTTC.

The gene calls are TRBV24-1 and TRBJ2-7; D remains ambiguous. This CDR3 is 14 amino acids long. Germline CDR1 and CDR2: KGHDR and SFDVKD. V was cut by 5 bases and J by 7 bases, with 17 bases left in between. The CDR3 bases are TGTGCCACCAGTGGCCCAAGCGCCCTTGAAGAGCAGTACTTC. It yields the protein CATSGPSALEEQYF.

The gene calls are TRBV7-9 and TRBJ2-5; D is undetermined. CDR1 SEHNR and CDR2 FQNEAQ come from the germline V gene (reference sequence). The V and J ends lost 3 bases and 0 bases respectively, with 14 bases between them. CDR3 length: 16 amino acids. CDR3 protein: CASSFRSRQDQETQYF. CDR3 nucleotide sequence: TGTGCCAGCAGCTTCCGAAGCAGACAAGACCAAGAGACCCAGTACTTC. Full variable domain (missing parts from reference TRBV7-9 and TRBJ2-5): DTGVSQNPRHKITKRGQNVTFRCDPISEHNRLYWYRQTLGQGPEFLTYFQNEAQLEKSRLLSDRFSAERPKGSFSTLEIQRTEQGDSAMYLCASSFRSRQDQETQYFGPGTRLLVL.

This clone appeared a few times. The chain couples TRBV6-5 to TRBJ2-5; 9 bases align to TRBD1. The ends lost 6 bases at V and 5 bases at J; junction bases unmatched: 4. CDR3 length: 13 amino acids. Germline V lookup: CDR1 MNHEY, CDR2 SVGAGI. The CDR3 sequence is CASRNRGRETQYF. CDR3 coding DNA: TGTGCCAGCAGGAACAGGGGGCGGGAGACCCAGTACTTC.

This chain uses TRBV18 with TRBJ2-7; TRBD1 aligns across 11 bases. Per the germline V gene, CDR1 is KGHSH and CDR2 is LQKENI. With V trimmed by 2 bases and J by 2 bases, 8 bases remained unmatched. This CDR3 is built from 17 residues. The CDR3 reads CASSPDRPGQGAYEQYF. CDR3 bases: TGTGCCAGCTCACCAGATCGGCCGGGACAGGGGGCCTACGAGCAGTACTTC.

This chain links TRBV7-2 with TRBJ2-2; 9 bases agree with TRBD2. The CDR3 consists of 16 residues. Germline V gene lookup returns CDR1 SGHTA and CDR2 FQGNSA. Trimming took 1 base from V and 4 from J; bases not matched to a gene: 4. The CDR3 sequence: CASSLGSGGLTGELFF. The CDR3 coding sequence is TGTGCCAGCAGCTTAGGTAGCGGGGGACTCACCGGGGAGCTGTTTTTT.

This chain uses TRBV21-1 with TRBJ1-3; the D call TRBD1 from the table was never checked on the DNA. TRBV21-1 is noted as a pseudogene. The CDR3 is 16 amino acids. In nucleotides, the CDR3 is TGTGCCAGCAGCAAGTCGGACATGTTCTCTGGAAACACCATATATTTT. Amino acids: CASSKSDMFSGNTIYF.

This chain joins TRBV25-1 and TRBJ2-1, with TRBD2 as a possible D gene (6 bases). CDR1 and CDR2 (germline): MGHDK, SYGVNS. The CDR3 has 13 amino acids. Trimming stripped 3 bases from V and 3 bases from J, with 6 bases between. The CDR3 coding sequence is TGTGCCAGCAGTGATAGCGGCTACAATGAGCAGTTCTTC. Translating it yields CASSDSGYNEQFF.

This sequence joins TRBV30 and TRBJ2-3; possibly TRBD1 for D (6 bases). The length of the CDR3 is 15 residues. Germline V lookup: CDR1 GTSNPN, CDR2 SVGIG (reference sequence). V lost 0 bases and J lost 5, with 15 bases in between. CDR3 loop: CAWSVSGSRGDTQYF. The CDR3 DNA reads as TGTGCCTGGAGTGTAAGCGGCTCCAGGGGAGATACGCAGTATTTT. Drawing the rest from reference TRBV30 and TRBJ2-3, the complete variable domain is SQTIHQWPATLVQPVGSPLSLECTVEGTSNPNLYWYRQAAGRGLQLLFYSVGIGQISSEVPQNLSASRPQDRQFILSSKKLLLSDSGFYLCAWSVSGSRGDTQYFGPGTRLTVL.

The CDR3 here is CASSLRRDSYNEQFF. The CDR3 bases are TGTGCCAGCAGCTTAAGGCGGGATTCTTACAATGAGCAGTTCTTC. The chain recombines TRBV7-2 with TRBJ2-1; D perhaps matches TRBD2 (6 bases). Per germline, CDR1 SGHTA and CDR2 FQGNSA. V was clipped by 2 bases and J by 4 bases, with 12 bases between them. This CDR3 has 15 amino acids.

The CDR3 bases are TGTGCCAGCAGCCAATTCAGACAGGGGGTCGGGTACGAGCAGTACTTC. This sequence encodes CASSQFRQGVGYEQYF. The V gene is TRBV14, the J gene TRBJ2-7; 9 positions match TRBD1. CDR3 length: 16 amino acids. The germline V gene has CDR1 SGHDN and CDR2 FVKESK. V was clipped by 2 bases and J by 4 bases; unmatched bases: 9.

The chain recombines TRBV28 with TRBJ2-4; possible D gene TRBD2, 6 bases. Trimming shortened V by 7 bases and J by 0 bases, and 19 bases separated the two germline ends. The CDR3 sequence is 17 residues long. The V gene's germline CDR1 is MDHEN and CDR2 SYDVKM. The CDR3 region has the DNA TGTGCCAGCAACACCCCAAGCGGGCTGGGAGCCAAAAACATTCAGTACTTC. Protein sequence: CASNTPSGLGAKNIQYF. Drawing the rest from reference TRBV28 and TRBJ2-4, the complete variable domain is DVKVTQSSRYLVKRTGEKVFLECVQDMDHENMFWYRQDPGLGLRLIYFSYDVKMKEKGDIPEGYSVSREKKERFSLILESASTNQTSMYLCASNTPSGLGAKNIQYFGAGTRLSVL.

This chain links TRBV24-1 with TRBJ2-1; tentative D call: TRBD2 (6 bases). This CDR3 spans 13 amino acids. With 5 bases removed from V and 11 bases from J, the gap between germline ends came to 15 bases. From germline, CDR1 is KGHDR and CDR2 SFDVKD. The CDR3 DNA reads TGTGCCACCAGTGGGGAGGTGATGGGGCAGCAGTTCTTC. It is translated as CATSGEVMGQQFF.

This chain links TRBV11-2 with TRBJ2-7, with TRBD1 identical over 9 bases. V shed 4 bases, J shed 3 bases, and the junction held 4 bases outside the gene matches. Germline CDR1 reads SGHAT; CDR2 reads FQNNGV. The CDR3 contains 14 residues. The CDR3 loop reads CASSSQTGGYEQYF. DNA for the CDR3: TGTGCCAGCAGCTCCCAGACAGGGGGCTACGAGCAGTACTTC.

The J gene is TRBJ2-7, the V gene TRBV7-2, with TRBD2 matching 12 bases. CDR1 is SGHTA and CDR2 is FQGNSA in the germline V gene. The CDR3 has 14 amino acids. After removal of 5 bases from V and 3 bases from J, the junction contained 2 bases not matched to a gene. The CDR3 bases are TGTGCCAGCAGCCGGACTAGCGGGAACTACGAGCAGTACTTC. Translation: CASSRTSGNYEQYF.

In its sample, this clone was seen a few times. V usage is TRBV3-1 (or the pseudogene TRBV3-2) and J usage is TRBJ1-5, with 7 bases aligning to TRBD1. V trimming: 5 bases; J trimming: 1 base; junction bases outside the gene matches: 5. Germline loops: CDR1 LGHDT, CDR2 YNNKEL (reference sequence). The CDR3 runs 15 residues. The CDR3: CASSNTGESNQPQHF. In DNA form, the CDR3 reads TGTGCCAGCAGCAATACAGGGGAAAGCAATCAGCCCCAGCATTTT.